A single sample gave rise to the 21 T cell receptor beta chains below, sequenced in a study of blood T cell repertoires in COVID-19. Libraries were prepared by immunoSEQ multiplex PCR; TCRdb keeps only in-frame clonotypes and omits some of them. The sample comprises roughly 45,000 clones, over 80% of which are singletons, and 4.5% to 6% rests with the top ten. Sequenced material: peripheral blood. The receptors were sampled from a man aged 45-65 years with active COVID-19.

The rearrangement joins TRBV7-3 to TRBJ2-2; TRBD2 is a possible D gene (6 bases). Germline CDR1 reads SGHTA; CDR2 reads FQGTGA. V lost 5 bases and J 4 bases, leaving 14 bases between the germline ends. This CDR3 is built from 15 residues. The DNA for the CDR3 is TGTGCCAGCAGCGACCCTGACGGGAGCACCGGGGAGCTGTTTTTT. It yields the protein CASSDPDGSTGELFF.

This chain links TRBV13 with TRBJ2-5, with 7 bases fitting TRBD2. With 0 bases clipped from V and 5 bases from J, the junction kept 9 bases outside the gene matches. CDR3 length: 16 amino acids. From germline, CDR1 is PRHDT and CDR2 FYEKMQ (reference sequence). CDR3 DNA: TGTGCCAGCAGCTTAGGCCTGACTAGCCCCCCGGAGACCCAGTACTTC. This sequence encodes CASSLGLTSPPETQYF. Looking up the rest from reference TRBV13 and TRBJ2-5 gives the full variable domain: AAGVIQSPRHLIKEKRETATLKCYPIPRHDTVYWYQQGPGQDPQFLISFYEKMQSDKGSIPDRFSAQQFSDYHSELNMSSLELGDSALYFCASSLGLTSPPETQYFGPGTRLLVL.

The chain employs TRBV6-5 and TRBJ1-6, with a tentative D call TRBD1 (6 bases). Trimming took 6 bases from V and 7 from J, leaving 16 bases between them. The CDR3 is 15 residues long. Germline V gene lookup returns CDR1 MNHEY and CDR2 SVGAGI. The chain's CDR3 is CASRTNQGFNSPLHF. CDR3 in DNA: TGTGCCAGCAGGACAAACCAGGGGTTCAATTCACCCCTCCACTTT.

CDR3 in DNA: TGCAGCGTTGAGGGGACTAGCGGGGCTTCAGATACGCAGTATTTT. Translated: CSVEGTSGASDTQYF. The V call is TRBV29-1, the J call TRBJ2-3; TRBD2 agrees at 13 bases. There are 15 residues in the CDR3. Germline CDR1 SQVTM, CDR2 ANQGSEA. J was trimmed by 4 bases and V by 3 bases; bases with no gene match: 4.

This rearrangement joins TRBV15 to TRBJ2-5, with unresolved D. The CDR3 length is 12 residues. Per germline, CDR1 LNHNV and CDR2 YYDKDF (reference sequence). Trimming cost V 3 bases and J 0 bases, with 2 bases left between them. The CDR3 DNA follows: TGTGCCACCAGCAGCAACCAAGAGACCCAGTACTTC. Translating it yields CATSSNQETQYF.

The CDR3 coding sequence is TGTGCCAGCAGCTATTCCTTTTATAGCAATCAGCCCCAGCATTTT. This sequence encodes CASSYSFYSNQPQHF. The chain links TRBV5-6 to TRBJ1-5; no definite D call. This CDR3 comprises 15 residues. Germline V lookup: CDR1 SGHDT, CDR2 YYEEEE. V was trimmed by 3 bases and J by 0 bases, leaving 10 bases between them.

The chain combines TRBV7-9 with TRBJ2-4; 10 nucleotides match TRBD1. This CDR3 is built from 15 residues. With V trimmed by 5 bases and J by 0 bases, 1 base remained unmatched. CDR1 is SEHNR and CDR2 is FQNEAQ in the germline V gene (reference sequence). As DNA, the CDR3 is TGTGCCAGCAGCCGGACAGGGGGAGCCAAAAACATTCAGTACTTC. Its protein product is CASSRTGGAKNIQYF.

The count of this clone is one. V and J are TRBV7-9 and TRBJ2-2, with 8 positions matching TRBD1. Germline CDR1 SEHNR, CDR2 FQNEAQ (reference sequence). V dropped 6 bases and J dropped 5; count of bases not matched to a gene: 8. The CDR3 extends over 15 amino acids. CDR3 loop: CASRGRQGRTGELFF. CDR3 DNA sequence: TGTGCCAGCAGGGGTCGACAGGGGAGAACCGGGGAGCTGTTTTTT.

This chain links TRBV9 with TRBJ1-3; maybe TRBD1 (6 bases). CDR3 length equals 15 residues. Germline CDR1 and CDR2: SGDLS and YYNGEE. The V end was cut by 0 bases, the J end by 4 bases, with 11 bases between. Here the CDR3 DNA reads TGTGCCAGCAGCGTAGATTTGGGGGCGGGAAACACCATATATTTT. This codes for CASSVDLGAGNTIYF.

The chain uses TRBV7-9 and TRBJ1-1, with TRBD1 matching 7 bases. V shed 5 bases and J 5 bases; nucleotides not matched to a gene: 5. CDR1 SEHNR and CDR2 FQNEAQ come from the germline V gene (reference sequence). The CDR3 runs to 13 residues. The CDR3: CASSLGTATEAFF. CDR3 DNA sequence: TGTGCCAGCAGCCTAGGGACAGCAACTGAAGCTTTCTTT.

The chain is built from TRBV14 and TRBJ2-5; 8 nucleotides match TRBD2. Germline V gene data show CDR1 as SGHDN and CDR2 as FVKESK. V shed 1 base, J shed 4 bases, and the junction held 5 bases outside the gene matches. This CDR3 is 15 amino acids long. CDR3 sequence (DNA): TGTGCCAGCAGCCAAGGGAGCGGGGGTGGAGAGACCCAGTACTTC. Translated: CASSQGSGGGETQYF.

The J gene is TRBJ2-7, the V gene TRBV27, with TRBD2 identical over 8 bases. Germline CDR1 and CDR2: MNHEY and SMNVEV (reference sequence). Trimming removed 5 bases from V and 1 base from J; junction bases left unmatched: 7. The CDR3 runs 15 residues. The CDR3 spells CASSRSGSRSYEQYF. The CDR3 region has the DNA TGTGCCAGCAGTCGCAGCGGGAGTAGATCCTACGAGCAGTACTTC.

This clone was seen ten or more times. In the same sample, other DNA sequences code for this CDR3. The V call is TRBV4-3, the J call TRBJ1-4; 7 bases align to TRBD1. After removal of 5 bases from V and 2 bases from J, the junction contained 2 bases not matched to a gene. The germline V gene encodes CDR1 LGHNA and CDR2 YSLEER. This CDR3 has 14 amino acids. CDR3 sequence reads: CASSLDRTNEKLFF. For the CDR3, the DNA is TGCGCCAGCAGCTTGGACAGGACTAATGAAAAACTGTTTTTT.

The chain combines TRBV14 with TRBJ1-2; no clear D. There are 13 residues in the CDR3. Germline assignment: CDR1 SGHDN and CDR2 FVKESK. V lost 0 bases to trimming and J lost 4 bases, with 6 bases between them. The CDR3 DNA follows: TGTGCCAGCAGCCAAGAACGGGTCTATGGCTACACCTTC. As protein: CASSQERVYGYTF. Variable domain in full (rest from reference TRBV14 and TRBJ1-2): EAGVTQFPSHSVIEKGQTVTLRCDPISGHDNLYWYRRVMGKEIKFLLHFVKESKQDESGMPNNRFLAERTGGTYSTLKVQPAELEDSGVYFCASSQERVYGYTFGSGTRLTVV.

This chain connects TRBV24-1 to TRBJ1-3, with D unclear. The CDR3 covers 15 residues. V was shortened by 8 bases and J by 5 bases, with 18 bases between the two germline ends. Germline lookup yields CDR1 KGHDR and CDR2 SFDVKD. CDR3 sequence: CATTGKPGMRNTIYF. As DNA, the CDR3 is TGTGCCACCACCGGAAAACCCGGGATGCGAAACACCATATATTTT.

This chain links TRBV19 with TRBJ2-5; D gene ambiguous. Trimming pared 0 bases from V and 1 base from J, leaving 12 bases between. Germline lookup yields CDR1 LNHDA and CDR2 SQIVND (reference sequence). This CDR3 is built from 16 residues. The CDR3 loop is CASSIDLDPLQETQYF. CDR3 coding DNA: TGTGCCAGTAGTATAGACCTAGACCCTCTCCAAGAGACCCAGTACTTC.

The DNA of the CDR3 is TGTGCCAGCAGTTACGGTCTAGAAACAGATACGCAGTATTTT. This sequence encodes CASSYGLETDTQYF. The chain is built from TRBV6-6 and TRBJ2-3; D not certain. CDR1 is MNHNY and CDR2 is SVGAGI in the germline V gene (reference sequence). Trimming removed 2 bases from V and 3 bases from J, with 9 bases in between. The CDR3 is made up of 14 amino acids.

The rearrangement uses TRBV28 and TRBJ2-3; a possible D gene is TRBD2 (6 bases). Trimming cost V 6 bases and J 0 bases, with 10 bases left between them. The CDR3 loop spans 14 amino acids. The germline gives CDR1 MDHEN, CDR2 SYDVKM. The CDR3 DNA reads TGTGCCAGCAGGGCCGGGACTAGCACAGATACGCAGTATTTT. This translates into CASRAGTSTDTQYF.

The rearrangement joins TRBV5-1 to TRBJ2-7; 11 bases fit TRBD1. The length of the CDR3 is 15 residues. In germline, CDR1 is SGHRS, CDR2 YFSETQ. V shed 0 bases, J shed 3 bases, and the junction held 2 bases outside the gene matches. CDR3 loop: CASSLGGTGGYEQYF. The CDR3 region has the DNA TGCGCCAGCAGCTTGGGCGGGACAGGGGGCTACGAGCAGTACTTC.

This chain joins TRBV10-3 and TRBJ2-1; 9 nucleotides line up with TRBD2. The CDR3 extends over 12 amino acids. Germline CDR1 ENHRY, CDR2 SYGVKD. Unmatched junction bases numbered 6, after V lost 9 bases and J lost 9 bases. The CDR3 reads CAIAGGSSEQFF. DNA for the CDR3: TGTGCCATAGCGGGGGGTTCGAGTGAGCAGTTCTTC.

The V gene is TRBV7-2, the J gene TRBJ2-3; TRBD2 agrees at 10 bases. V was clipped by 1 base and J by 5 bases; unmatched bases: 9. The germline CDR1 and CDR2 sequences are SGHTA and FQGNSA. CDR3 length equals 17 residues. DNA for the CDR3: TGTGCCAGCAGCTTAGTGGCTAGCGGGGGCTTTGGAGATACGCAGTATTTT. Translated, it gives CASSLVASGGFGDTQYF.